The rows below give T cell receptor beta chains drawn from one sample of a study of blood T cell repertoires in COVID-19. Produced via immunoSEQ multiplex PCR; TCRdb's table is partial and in-frame only. This sample has about 150,000 clones, with 75% to 85% found just once. The source material was peripheral blood. The receptors stem from a woman in her forties or fifties in a cohort sampled during active or convalescent COVID-19. Both conserved end residues are part of each CDR3. The D gene is left open where the match is weak. Expanded clones are given a class, and other clones once, few, many or no size at all.

v_gene	d_gene	abundance	j_gene	CDR3aa	CDR3nt
TRBV3-1/TRBV3-2	.	.	TRBJ2-2	CASSQSGSAGSAGELFF	TGTGCCAGCAGCCAAAGTGGGTCGGCGGGGTCAGCCGGGGAGCTGTTTTTT
TRBV10-2	.	.	TRBJ1-5	CASSFQATQPQHF	TGCGCCAGCAGTTTCCAGGCGACTCAGCCCCAGCATTTT
TRBV5-1	TRBD2	once	TRBJ2-7	CASSLSSGGAPYEQYF	TGCGCCAGCAGCTTGTCGAGCGGGGGGGCCCCCTACGAGCAGTACTTC
TRBV18	TRBD1	.	TRBJ1-1	CASSPRITGVGMNTEAFF	TGTGCCAGCTCACCGCGAATTACAGGGGTGGGTATGAACACTGAAGCTTTCTTT
TRBV25-1	TRBD1	.	TRBJ1-4	CASSGIRRGLDNEKLFF	TGTGCCAGCAGTGGAATCCGCAGGGGGCTCGATAATGAAAAACTGTTTTTT
TRBV5-6	.	.	TRBJ1-1	CASSFRGSDTEAFF	TGTGCCAGCAGCTTTCGGGGGTCCGACACTGAAGCTTTCTTT
TRBV7-9	.	.	TRBJ2-7	CASSLVYRSEQYF	TGTGCCAGCAGCTTAGTATATAGGAGCGAGCAGTACTTC
TRBV20-1	TRBD1	.	TRBJ1-2	CSTQGGYGYTF	TGCAGTACACAGGGGGGCTATGGCTACACCTTC
TRBV2	.	few	TRBJ2-7	CASRTVPSQYF	TGTGCCAGCAGGACAGTCCCTTCCCAGTACTTC
TRBV18	TRBD1	.	TRBJ1-6	CASSPGTGSNSPLHF	TGTGCCAGCTCACCCGGGACAGGGTCAAATTCACCCCTCCACTTT
TRBV9	TRBD2	.	TRBJ2-3	CASSPMGASGGPITDTQYF	TGTGCCAGCAGCCCGATGGGAGCTAGCGGGGGGCCCATCACAGATACGCAGTATTTT
TRBV11-2	TRBD1	.	TRBJ1-5	CASSSHPGQNQPQHF	TGTGCCAGCAGCTCTCACCCGGGACAGAATCAGCCCCAGCATTTT
TRBV19	TRBD2	.	TRBJ2-1	CASSSPSAGRYNEQFF	TGTGCCAGTAGCTCCCCTTCAGCGGGGAGATACAATGAGCAGTTCTTC
TRBV7-3	TRBD1	once	TRBJ1-4	CASSRDRGNEKLFF	TGTGCCAGCAGCCGGGACAGGGGGAATGAAAAACTGTTTTTT
TRBV6-2/TRBV6-3	TRBD2	.	TRBJ2-5	CASSLSGGAMETQYF	TGTGCCAGCAGTCTAAGCGGGGGGGCTATGGAGACCCAGTACTTC
TRBV3-1/TRBV3-2	TRBD2	once	TRBJ2-5	CASSQPGLAGQETQYF	TGTGCCAGCAGCCAACCAGGACTAGCGGGGCAAGAGACCCAGTACTTC
TRBV18	TRBD1	.	TRBJ2-3	CASSPTGGTGDTQYF	TGTGCCAGCTCACCCACAGGGGGGACAGGAGATACGCAGTATTTT
TRBV6-5	.	.	TRBJ1-6	CASSYNSNAYNSPLHF	TGTGCCAGCAGTTATAATAGCAACGCCTATAATTCACCCCTCCACTTT
TRBV11-2	TRBD1	once	TRBJ1-2	CASSLGPGTGLGYTF	TGTGCCAGCAGCTTAGGCCCCGGGACAGGGCTTGGCTACACCTTC
TRBV7-3	.	.	TRBJ2-5	CASSLTGEETQYF	TGTGCCAGCAGCTTAACCGGGGAAGAGACCCAGTACTTC
TRBV19	.	.	TRBJ1-5	CASSMGGAGNQPQHF	TGTGCCAGTAGTATGGGAGGGGCTGGCAATCAGCCCCAGCATTTT
TRBV7-2	.	.	TRBJ2-3	CASSLVNSADTQYF	TGTGCCAGCAGCTTAGTTAACTCCGCAGATACGCAGTATTTT
TRBV7-2	.	.	TRBJ2-1	CASSLGNPNGIYNEQFF	TGTGCCAGCAGCTTAGGTAATCCCAACGGTATATACAATGAGCAGTTCTTC
TRBV9	.	.	TRBJ1-1	CASSPQTGNTEAFF	TGTGCCAGCAGCCCCCAGACAGGGAACACTGAAGCTTTCTTT
TRBV30	TRBD2	.	TRBJ2-3	CAWTPGLAGGITDTQYF	TGTGCCTGGACGCCGGGACTAGCGGGGGGAATCACAGATACGCAGTATTTT
TRBV3-1/TRBV3-2	TRBD1	.	TRBJ2-7	CASSQGVRGQEQYF	TGTGCCAGCAGCCAAGGTGTCAGGGGGCAAGAGCAGTACTTC